Below are 20 T cell receptor beta chains sequenced from a single sample in a study of OX40 agonist ivuxolimab in advanced cancers. Receptor libraries were prepared by the immunoSEQ multiplex PCR assay. TCRdb re-hosts the immuneACCESS table, in-frame sequences only. Its copies lack some clones; in the studies checked, an unresolved V gene accounts for under half of them, and the cause for the rest is not known. The sample includes 150,000 to 190,000 clones, with 94% observed a single time. The ten largest clonotypes hold about 0.33% of the sample. This sample comprised CD4+ or CD8+ T cells sorted from blood, obtained in a trial of the OX40 agonist ivuxolimab. These receptors were taken from an adult with an advanced solid tumor such as melanoma, head and neck, liver or kidney cancer.

The V and J genes are TRBV4-1 and TRBJ2-5; 7 bases line up with TRBD2. The trim removed 1 base at V and 4 bases at J, leaving 12 bases unmatched. This CDR3 contains 17 residues. The germline gives CDR1 MGHRA, CDR2 YSYEKL. The DNA of the CDR3 is TGCGCCAGCAGCCAAGCGGCGGGAGTTCTAGAAAGAGAGACCCAGTACTTC. Protein: CASSQAAGVLERETQYF.

The chain employs TRBV18 and TRBJ1-2, with 7 bases lining up with TRBD1. Trimming took 1 base from V and 6 from J; bases not matched to a gene: 2. Germline loops: CDR1 KGHSH, CDR2 LQKENI. This CDR3 has 13 amino acids. In DNA form, the CDR3 reads TGTGCCAGCTCACCACAGGGGGCCGATGGCTACACCTTC. Translation gives CASSPQGADGYTF.

The chain has TRBV18 and TRBJ1-2; the D is unclear. Germline V gene lookup returns CDR1 KGHSH and CDR2 LQKENI. The CDR3 has 14 residues. Trimming took 3 bases from V and 5 from J, leaving 13 bases between them. CDR3 in DNA: TGTGCCAGCTCACCCCTCGAGGCAGGTTATGGCTACACCTTC. Amino acids: CASSPLEAGYGYTF. The full variable domain, with the rest looked up from reference TRBV18 and TRBJ1-2, is NAGVMQNPRHLVRRRGQEARLRCSPMKGHSHVYWYRQLPEEGLKFMVYLQKENIIDESGMPKERFSAEFPKEGPSILRIQQVVRGDSAAYFCASSPLEAGYGYTFGSGTRLTVV.

The J gene is TRBJ2-5, the V gene TRBV27, with 9 nucleotides matching TRBD1. V shed 7 bases and J 5 bases; nucleotides not matched to a gene: 14. This CDR3 has 16 amino acids. Germline lookup yields CDR1 MNHEY and CDR2 SMNVEV (reference sequence). In nucleotides, the CDR3 is TGTGCCAGCACAAGCCCCTCGAACAGGGGGCAGGAGACCCAGTACTTC. Its translation is CASTSPSNRGQETQYF.

This chain links TRBV10-2 with TRBJ1-4, with 8 nucleotides matching TRBD1. The germline CDR1 and CDR2 sequences are WSHSY and SAAADI. The V and J ends lost 6 bases and 8 bases, in that order; junction bases with no gene match: 11. CDR3 size: 15 residues. CDR3 bases: TGCGCCAGCAGCCCACGGACAGGGCGATTCGAAAAACTGTTTTTT. Its translation: CASSPRTGRFEKLFF.

This clone has just one count. The chain combines TRBV7-2 with TRBJ2-1, with unresolved D. This CDR3 region has 13 residues. The V gene's germline CDR1 is SGHTA and CDR2 FQGNSA. Trimming took off 6 bases at V and 6 bases at J, with 12 bases between the two ends. CDR3 DNA sequence: TGTGCCAGCAGGAGAGTGGGGATCAATGAGCAGTTCTTC. This codes for CASRRVGINEQFF.

In this sample, this clone turned up once. The V and J genes are TRBV7-2 and TRBJ1-2, with 8 nucleotides matching TRBD1. The germline V gene has CDR1 SGHTA and CDR2 FQGNSA. J gave up 4 bases and V 1 base, and 5 bases lay outside the gene matches. The CDR3 has 15 residues. CDR3 DNA: TGTGCCAGCAGCTTAGTTCAGGGGGCGGGCTATGGCTACACCTTC. It codes for CASSLVQGAGYGYTF. The full variable domain, in which reference TRBV7-2 and TRBJ1-2 provide the parts outside the CDR3, is GAGVSQSPSNKVTEKGKDVELRCDPISGHTALYWYRQSLGQGLEFLIYFQGNSAPDKSGLPSDRFSAERTGGSVSTLTIQRTQQEDSAVYLCASSLVQGAGYGYTFGSGTRLTVV.

The V gene is TRBV11-2, the J gene TRBJ2-3; 10 positions agree with TRBD2. The V and J ends lost 7 bases and 7 bases, in that order; junction bases with no gene match: 8. The CDR3 runs 14 residues. The germline V gene has CDR1 SGHAT and CDR2 FQNNGV. DNA for the CDR3: TGTGCCAGCAACCGGGCTAGCGGGGGAAATACGCAGTATTTT. This translates into CASNRASGGNTQYF.

The V gene is TRBV7-2, the J gene TRBJ2-3; no definite D call. This CDR3 has 14 residues. CDR1 and CDR2 (germline): SGHTA, FQGNSA. V shed 2 bases and J shed 3 bases, with 9 bases lying between them. The CDR3 reads CASSLLGQTDTQYF. CDR3 DNA sequence: TGTGCCAGCAGCTTACTGGGTCAAACAGATACGCAGTATTTT.

The V call is TRBV27, the J call TRBJ2-1; 9 positions agree with TRBD2. V lost 0 bases, J lost 7 bases, and 7 bases stayed unmatched. This CDR3 spans 16 amino acids. Germline V CDR1 and CDR2: MNHEY, SMNVEV (reference sequence). CDR3 protein: CASSLSGGRVSNEQFF. In DNA form, the CDR3 reads TGTGCCAGCAGTTTATCTGGCGGGAGGGTATCAAATGAGCAGTTCTTC.

The chain is built from TRBV6-5 and TRBJ2-7; D unresolved. The V gene lost 0 bases and the J gene lost 3 bases, with 3 bases spanning the gap. The germline gives CDR1 MNHEY, CDR2 SVGAGI. This CDR3 has 12 residues. CDR3 loop: CASSYSIYEQYF. DNA of the CDR3: TGTGCCAGCAGTTACTCGATCTACGAGCAGTACTTC.

The chain combines TRBV6-5 with TRBJ1-2; 9 nucleotides align to TRBD1. After removal of 4 bases from V and 5 bases from J, the junction contained 2 bases not matched to a gene. This CDR3 is 13 amino acids long. The germline gives CDR1 MNHEY, CDR2 SVGAGI. DNA of the CDR3: TGTGCCAGCAGTTGGACAGGGGAGTATGGCTACACCTTC. As protein: CASSWTGEYGYTF.

V and J are TRBV6-1 and TRBJ2-5, with D perhaps TRBD1 (6 bases). V was pared by 6 bases and J by 3 bases, with 14 bases between. Germline V CDR1 and CDR2: MNHNS, SASEGT. The CDR3 has 14 amino acids. In DNA, the CDR3 is TGTGCCAGCAGGGATCCGGGACAAAAAGAGACCCAGTACTTC. This translates into CASRDPGQKETQYF.

This clone was recorded only once. This sequence joins TRBV4-3 and TRBJ2-2; TRBD2 might be the D (6 bases). Trimming stripped 3 bases from V and 0 bases from J, with 11 bases between. Per germline, CDR1 LGHNA and CDR2 YSLEER. The CDR3 runs to 16 residues. In DNA form, the CDR3 reads TGCGCCAGCAGCCAGGGTCCGGGAGCGAACACCGGGGAGCTGTTTTTT. As protein: CASSQGPGANTGELFF.

The J gene is TRBJ1-5, the V gene TRBV19, with a possible D match to TRBD1 (6 bases). The CDR3 spans 14 residues. Trimming removed 2 bases at V and 7 bases at J, with 12 bases between. Germline lookup yields CDR1 LNHDA and CDR2 SQIVND (reference sequence). CDR3: CASSIIQGGQPQHF. Here the CDR3 DNA reads TGTGCCAGTAGTATAATACAGGGTGGACAGCCCCAGCATTTT. Variable domain in full (rest from reference TRBV19 and TRBJ1-5): DGGITQSPKYLFRKEGQNVTLSCEQNLNHDAMYWYRQDPGQGLRLIYYSQIVNDFQKGDIAEGYSVSREKKESFPLTVTSAQKNPTAFYLCASSIIQGGQPQHFGDGTRLSIL.

V and J are TRBV2 and TRBJ1-2, with D perhaps matching TRBD1 (6 bases). This CDR3 region has 13 residues. Trimming stripped 9 bases from V and 7 bases from J, with 18 bases between. From germline, CDR1 is SNHLY and CDR2 FYNNEI. The chain's CDR3 is CASRGRAAAGYTF. The CDR3 bases are TGTGCCAGTAGGGGGAGGGCAGCGGCTGGCTACACCTTC. The full variable domain, with the rest looked up from reference TRBV2 and TRBJ1-2, is EPEVTQTPSHQVTQMGQEVILRCVPISNHLYFYWYRQILGQKVEFLVSFYNNEISEKSEIFDDQFSVERPDGSNFTLKIRSTKLEDSAMYFCASRGRAAAGYTFGSGTRLTVV.

The rearrangement joins TRBV6-5 to TRBJ2-1, with 9 nucleotides matching TRBD2. The CDR3 has 14 amino acids. V dropped 10 bases and J dropped 9; count of bases not matched to a gene: 13. Germline CDR1 and CDR2: MNHEY and SVGAGI. CDR3 residues: CATSLAGDGIEQFF. The CDR3 DNA follows: TGTGCCACCTCATTAGCGGGAGATGGTATTGAGCAGTTCTTC.

The chain carries TRBV7-2 and TRBJ2-5; 12 bases agree with TRBD2. V shed 5 bases and J 3 bases; nucleotides not matched to a gene: 13. The CDR3 runs to 18 residues. CDR1 SGHTA and CDR2 FQGNSA come from the germline V gene. The DNA for the CDR3 is TGTGCCAGCAGCCCACTTAAAACGACTAGCGGGAGAAAAGAGACCCAGTACTTC. This gives the protein CASSPLKTTSGRKETQYF.

This chain uses TRBV29-1 with TRBJ2-3; D is unclear. V was pared by 0 bases and J by 4 bases, with 8 bases between. The CDR3 spans 13 residues. CDR1 SQVTM and CDR2 ANQGSEA come from the germline V gene. CDR3 protein: CSVEERHPDTQYF. The CDR3 region has the DNA TGCAGCGTTGAAGAGAGACACCCAGATACGCAGTATTTT.

This clone was counted a single time. The CDR3 coding sequence is TGTGCCAGCAGCGTAGGGCCAGCTCCCGGGGAGCTGTTTTTT. Protein product: CASSVGPAPGELFF. This rearrangement joins TRBV9 to TRBJ2-2; D uncertain. V shed 0 bases and J shed 6 bases, with 9 bases lying between them. CDR3 length: 14 residues. Germline V gene data show CDR1 as SGDLS and CDR2 as YYNGEE. Using reference TRBV9 and TRBJ2-2 for the parts outside the CDR3, the full variable domain is DSGVTQTPKHLITATGQRVTLRCSPRSGDLSVYWYQQSLDQGLQFLIQYYNGEERAKGNILERFSAQQFPDLHSELNLSSLELGDSALYFCASSVGPAPGELFFGEGSRLTVL.